The clone carrying this T cell receptor beta chain occurred a few times. Its antigen is currently unknown. The source of the sample is a study of beta chain features in type 1 diabetes. General study points: Individuals with type 1 diabetes displayed fewer insertions and more deletions at VDJ junctions. Within each of all four CD4+ subsets, Type 1 diabetes patients had TCRB CDR3s that were moderately but significantly shorter.

Trimming took 5 bases from V and 2 from J; bases not matched to a gene: 6. CDR1 is MNHNY and CDR2 is SVGAGI in the germline V gene (reference sequence). The CDR3 length is 15 residues. Since all of the isolated RNA was reverse transcribed, expressed TCRB transcripts were what got sequenced. Produced via immunoSEQ multiplex PCR; TCRdb's table is partial and in-frame only. The sample comprises 300,000 or so clones, roughly 9% of which are singletons, and about 1% rests with the top ten. Sequenced input: central memory CD4+ T cells from blood. The TCR originated in a man aged 25 to 40 with type 1 diabetes. The chain has TRBV6-6 and TRBJ2-1, with 7 bases matching TRBD1. The CDR3 spells CASSADRVAYNEQFF. Written as DNA, the CDR3 is TGTGCCAGCAGTGCCGACAGGGTCGCCTACAATGAGCAGTTCTTC.